This TCR beta chain was identified during a study of early T cells in non-severe SARS-CoV-2 infection. Study context: Alpha and beta chains were unpaired, from unsorted whole-blood bulk RNA. Study outcomes and limitations: Sequences matched to VDJdb favored anti-spike CD8 responses, while private and CD4 specificities were missed.

Unique molecular identifier tags were affixed to discrete cDNA molecules. TCRdb reprocessed the 5' RACE reads with MiXCR, giving one entry per CDR3 protein. The profile covers about 64,000 distinct CDR3 sequences, with around 12% appearing a single time and approximately 1.3% taken by the ten largest. Germline trimming cut 5 bases from V and 6 bases from J; bases unmatched to any gene: 11. CDR1 DFQATT and CDR2 SNEGSKA come from the germline V gene (reference sequence). The CDR3 is made up of 14 amino acids. In this sample, this clonotype turned up many times. The antigen is unknown. The receptor was derived from an adult who was a healthcare worker with PCR-confirmed SARS-CoV-2 infection or an uninfected control (not recorded which). V is TRBV20-1 and J is TRBJ1-2, with 8 bases identical to TRBD1. The sample here was whole blood, taken at baseline. CDR3 sequence: CSAGGPGGADGYTF. CDR3 DNA sequence: TGCAGTGCTGGGGGCCCAGGGGGCGCGGATGGCTACACCTTC.